A single sample is the source of the 21 T cell receptor beta chains below, sequenced in a study of T cell changes during pregnancy in multiple sclerosis. Measured with immunoSEQ multiplex PCR; TCRdb has only the in-frame clones, and not every one. The sample carries tens of thousands of clones, 90% to 95% recorded once. Sequenced material: CD4+ T cells from peripheral blood mononuclear cells, taken in the second trimester of pregnancy. The receptors stem from a female donor in good health, enrolled as a control in a pregnancy study.

V usage is TRBV19 and J usage is TRBJ2-3, with D hard to call. CDR1 LNHDA and CDR2 SQIVND come from the germline V gene (reference sequence). V lost 4 bases and J 1 base, leaving 3 bases between the germline ends. The CDR3 spans 12 residues. The CDR3 DNA reads as TGTGCCAGTAGTAGCGGCACAGATACGCAGTATTTT. It is translated as CASSSGTDTQYF.

This clone was counted a single time. This chain links TRBV28 with TRBJ2-5; 7 bases are shared with TRBD1. Germline-derived CDR1 and CDR2 are MDHEN and SYDVKM. The V segment lost 5 bases and the J segment 7 bases; nucleotides outside the gene matches: 13. CDR3 size: 15 residues. CDR3 sequence (DNA): TGTGCCAGCAGTGTACCGGGACAGAAGTCTAGGACCCAGTACTTC. Amino acids: CASSVPGQKSRTQYF. The full variable domain, completed using reference TRBV28 and TRBJ2-5, is DVKVTQSSRYLVKRTGEKVFLECVQDMDHENMFWYRQDPGLGLRLIYFSYDVKMKEKGDIPEGYSVSREKKERFSLILESASTNQTSMYLCASSVPGQKSRTQYFGPGTRLLVL.

V usage is TRBV7-2 and J usage is TRBJ1-4; D is perhaps TRBD1 (6 bases). Germline V gene data show CDR1 as SGHTA and CDR2 as FQGNSA. The CDR3 loop spans 14 amino acids. The V and J ends lost 6 bases and 3 bases respectively, with 11 bases between them. In nucleotides, the CDR3 is TGTGCCAGCAGTCAGGGACACTCTAATGAAAAACTGTTTTTT. This sequence encodes CASSQGHSNEKLFF.

This clone turned up a few times. The chain links TRBV5-1 to TRBJ2-7; D not certain. CDR3 length: 14 amino acids. In germline, CDR1 is SGHRS, CDR2 YFSETQ. V was clipped by 0 bases and J by 3 bases, with 10 bases between them. The CDR3 coding sequence is TGCGCCAGCAGCTTGGCCGGTAATTACTACGAGCAGTACTTC. Translation gives CASSLAGNYYEQYF.

The chain carries TRBV28 and TRBJ2-5; perhaps TRBD2 as D (6 bases). V dropped 6 bases and J dropped 3 bases, with 14 bases sitting between them. Germline V gene lookup returns CDR1 MDHEN and CDR2 SYDVKM. The CDR3 spans 14 residues. The DNA of the CDR3 is TGTGCCAGCAGCCATTTCGAGCGGGAAGAGACCCAGTACTTC. It codes for CASSHFEREETQYF.

The chain employs TRBV2 and TRBJ2-7; D gene ambiguous. The CDR3 contains 14 residues. Trimming cost V 8 bases and J 3 bases, with 17 bases left between them. Germline V lookup: CDR1 SNHLY, CDR2 FYNNEI. The CDR3 DNA sequence: TGTGCCAGCTTATTCGGCCAGGTGGACTACGAGCAGTACTTC. It is translated as CASLFGQVDYEQYF.

J is TRBJ1-5 and V is TRBV19; 7 bases match TRBD1. The CDR3 totals 15 residues. The germline V gene encodes CDR1 LNHDA and CDR2 SQIVND (reference sequence). Unmatched junction bases numbered 8, after V lost 5 bases and J lost 4 bases. The CDR3 protein is CASSGDRAWNQPQHF. CDR3 in DNA: TGTGCCAGTAGTGGAGACAGGGCGTGGAATCAGCCCCAGCATTTT.

The chain is built from TRBV2 and TRBJ2-7; D might be TRBD2 (5 bases). Trimming left V 6 bases short and J 1 base short, with 19 bases between. This CDR3 spans 16 amino acids. Germline V lookup: CDR1 SNHLY, CDR2 FYNNEI. The CDR3 region has the DNA TGTGCCAGCAGGCGAGGTGGACTGCCGGGGTCCTACGAGCAGTACTTC. As protein: CASRRGGLPGSYEQYF. The complete variable domain, with remaining parts taken from reference TRBV2 and TRBJ2-7, reads EPEVTQTPSHQVTQMGQEVILRCVPISNHLYFYWYRQILGQKVEFLVSFYNNEISEKSEIFDDQFSVERPDGSNFTLKIRSTKLEDSAMYFCASRRGGLPGSYEQYFGPGTRLTVT.

The gene calls are TRBV5-1 and TRBJ2-3, with TRBD2 matching 14 bases. With 4 bases clipped from V and 4 bases from J, the junction kept 5 bases outside the gene matches. The CDR3 is 16 residues long. CDR1 is SGHRS, CDR2 YFSETQ, per germline. The CDR3 coding sequence is TGCGCCAGCAGCCCGGGACTAGCGGGAGTGGCAGATACGCAGTATTTT. This codes for CASSPGLAGVADTQYF.

J is TRBJ1-2 and V is TRBV7-2, with D possibly matching TRBD1 (5 bases). V gave up 2 bases and J gave up 2 bases, with 12 bases separating them. Per the germline V gene, CDR1 is SGHTA and CDR2 is FQGNSA. This CDR3 comprises 15 residues. Here the CDR3 reads CASSLTTGGNYGYTF. The DNA for the CDR3 is TGTGCCAGCAGCTTAACGACGGGGGGAAACTATGGCTACACCTTC.

The rearrangement links TRBV2 to TRBJ1-3; D perhaps matches TRBD1 (5 bases). This CDR3 is built from 15 residues. Per the germline V gene, CDR1 is SNHLY and CDR2 is FYNNEI. Trimming pared 8 bases from V and 0 bases from J, leaving 14 bases between. The CDR3 spells CASGAYRRSGNTIYF. CDR3 nucleotide sequence: TGTGCCAGCGGGGCCTACCGACGCTCTGGAAACACCATATATTTT.

With regard to this clone: Other DNA variants within this sample encode the same CDR3. V usage is TRBV6-4 and J usage is TRBJ1-1; no definite D call. Germline V gives CDR1 MRHNA, CDR2 SNTAGT. V was shortened by 6 bases and J by 5 bases, with 13 bases between the two germline ends. This CDR3 has 13 amino acids. The CDR3 nucleotides are TGTGCCAGCAGGGCAGGATTTGATACTGAAGCTTTCTTT. Its protein is CASRAGFDTEAFF.

The CDR3 nucleotides read TGTGCCAGCAGTGGGTTAGCGGGAGGGGGAGAGACCCAGTACTTC. Translation: CASSGLAGGGETQYF. J is TRBJ2-5 and V is TRBV2; 11 positions match TRBD2. Looked up from germline, CDR1 is SNHLY and CDR2 is FYNNEI. The CDR3 loop spans 15 amino acids. Trimming at V came to 4 bases and at J to 4 bases, leaving 5 bases not matched to a gene.

The chain has TRBV18 and TRBJ2-7; D gene ambiguous. The CDR3 runs to 15 residues. Trimming stripped 5 bases from V and 5 bases from J, with 19 bases between. Germline values: CDR1 KGHSH, CDR2 LQKENI. DNA for the CDR3: TGTGCCAGCTCATACCCGACTGGCCTCGGCAACGAGCAGTACTTC. Translated, it gives CASSYPTGLGNEQYF.

Written as DNA, the CDR3 is TGTGCCAGCAGTGAAGCGAGACAGGTGGCTGAAGCTTTCTTT. It is translated as CASSEARQVAEAFF. The J gene is TRBJ1-1, the V gene TRBV2, with D possibly matching TRBD1 (6 bases). The CDR3 is made up of 14 amino acids. Trimming pared 0 bases from V and 6 bases from J, leaving 11 bases between. Looked up from germline, CDR1 is SNHLY and CDR2 is FYNNEI.

This chain links TRBV7-3 with TRBJ1-4, with TRBD1 as a possible D gene (5 bases). V was pared by 5 bases and J by 8 bases, with 18 bases between. CDR1 and CDR2 (germline): SGHTA, FQGTGA. CDR3 length: 15 amino acids. CDR3 sequence (DNA): TGTGCCAGCAGCCCGTCTGGTCAGGGAGGCGAAAAACTGTTTTTT. It encodes CASSPSGQGGEKLFF.

The genes are TRBV11-2 and TRBJ2-3; tentatively, D is TRBD2 (6 bases). Germline V gene lookup returns CDR1 SGHAT and CDR2 FQNNGV. This CDR3 is built from 18 residues. Trimming took 2 bases from V and 5 from J, leaving 23 bases between them. The CDR3 here is CASSLIARRDSPGDTQYF. In nucleotides, the CDR3 is TGTGCCAGCAGCTTAATAGCGAGGCGGGACTCGCCCGGAGATACGCAGTATTTT.

This clone appeared a single time. This rearrangement joins TRBV2 to TRBJ1-2; D remains ambiguous. Germline values: CDR1 SNHLY, CDR2 FYNNEI. Between the trimmed V and J ends, which lost 2 bases and 4 bases, there was a span of 14 bases. The CDR3 consists of 15 residues. The CDR3 loop is CASSESGRGGYGYTF. The CDR3 DNA is TGTGCCAGCAGTGAATCCGGGCGGGGTGGCTATGGCTACACCTTC. Based on the CDR3 plus reference TRBV2 and TRBJ1-2, the full variable domain is EPEVTQTPSHQVTQMGQEVILRCVPISNHLYFYWYRQILGQKVEFLVSFYNNEISEKSEIFDDQFSVERPDGSNFTLKIRSTKLEDSAMYFCASSESGRGGYGYTFGSGTRLTVV.

V usage is TRBV4-2 and J usage is TRBJ2-3, with a weak D call TRBD2 (5 bases). Between the trimmed V and J ends, which lost 0 bases and 1 base, there was a span of 5 bases. The CDR3 runs to 14 residues. Germline V gives CDR1 LGHNA, CDR2 YNFKEQ. Written as DNA, the CDR3 is TGTGCCAGCAGCCAAGAAGCGGGCACAGATACGCAGTATTTT. This encodes CASSQEAGTDTQYF.

The chain has TRBV18 and TRBJ2-3; 11 nucleotides match TRBD2. V was clipped by 5 bases and J by 2 bases; unmatched bases: 6. The CDR3 consists of 16 residues. Germline values: CDR1 KGHSH, CDR2 LQKENI. The CDR3 loop reads CASSSLAGGYTDTQYF. CDR3 sequence (DNA): TGTGCCAGCTCATCGCTAGCGGGGGGATACACAGATACGCAGTATTTT.

The genes are TRBV25-1 and TRBJ2-5; D is possibly TRBD2 (7 bases). The CDR3 loop spans 16 amino acids. V shed 3 bases and J shed 5 bases, with 19 bases lying between them. The V gene's germline CDR1 is MGHDK and CDR2 SYGVNS. CDR3 sequence reads: CASSDPRTGRGETQYF. In nucleotides, the CDR3 is TGTGCCAGCAGTGACCCTCGCACAGGGCGGGGGGAGACCCAGTACTTC.